This is a list of T cell receptor beta chains from one sample in a study of beta chain features in type 1 diabetes. The assay was immunoSEQ multiplex PCR, and TCRdb's table has in-frame clones only and misses some. The repertoire holds roughly 70,000 clones, with more than 45% as singletons. The source material was central memory CD4+ T cells from blood. The receptors come from a man aged 25-40 years with type 1 diabetes. Both conserved end residues are part of each CDR3. A D gene is named only where the DNA matches it firmly. Rows may omit the clone size; those that give it use once, few, many or a size class.

>TRBJ2-2|.|TRBD2|TRBV4-1
CASRRLAGAGELFF
TGCGCCAGCAGGCGACTAGCGGGAGCCGGGGAGCTGTTTTTT
>TRBJ2-3|.|TRBD2|TRBV5-4
CASSLGGTSGTDTQYF
TGTGCCAGCAGCTTGGGGGGGACTAGCGGCACAGATACGCAGTATTTT
>TRBJ2-7|.|TRBD2|TRBV7-8
CASSLRREGLGEQYF
TGTGCCAGCAGCTTACGGCGGGAGGGCCTGGGGGAGCAGTACTTC
>TRBJ1-1|.|TRBD1|TRBV9
CASSVTGQGLTEAFF
TGTGCCAGCAGCGTTACGGGACAGGGCCTCACTGAAGCTTTCTTT
>TRBJ2-7|.|TRBD1|TRBV6-1
CASRPDRGSSYEQYF
TGTGCCAGCAGACCTGACAGGGGCAGCTCCTACGAGCAGTACTTC
>TRBJ1-2|few|.|TRBV5-1
CASSLEGVYGYTF
TGCGCCAGCAGCTTGGAAGGGGTCTATGGCTACACCTTC
>TRBJ1-2|few|.|TRBV6-5
CASRPQMRQTGYF
TGTGCCAGCAGGCCCCAGATGAGACAAACAGGTTACTTC
>TRBJ2-4|.|.|TRBV6-5
CASSYSGGGIQYF
TGTGCCAGCAGTTACTCGGGCGGAGGCATTCAGTACTTC
>TRBJ1-5|.|.|TRBV5-1
CASSLAGQGHQPQHF
TGCGCCAGCAGCTTGGCCGGCCAGGGCCATCAGCCCCAGCATTTT
>TRBJ1-2|.|.|TRBV7-2
CASSLDPRNYGYTF
TGTGCCAGCAGCTTAGACCCCAGGAACTATGGCTACACCTTC
>TRBJ2-2|.|TRBD1|TRBV4-2
CASSPQGQGSLNTGELFF
TGTGCCAGCAGCCCACAGGGACAGGGCTCTTTAAACACCGGGGAGCTGTTTTTT
>TRBJ1-1|.|TRBD1|TRBV2
CASSDPYPGQDEAFF
TGTGCCAGCAGTGATCCGTATCCGGGACAGGATGAAGCTTTCTTT
>TRBJ2-1|few|.|TRBV6-6
CASSRPYNEQFF
TGTGCCAGCAGCAGGCCCTACAATGAGCAGTTCTTC
>TRBJ2-2|.|.|TRBV2
CASNRQLHTGELFF
TGTGCCAGCAATAGACAGCTGCACACCGGGGAGCTGTTTTTT
>TRBJ2-2|.|TRBD2|TRBV2
CASNPQGTSGTGELFF
TGTGCCAGCAACCCCCAGGGAACTAGCGGGACCGGGGAGCTGTTTTTT
>TRBJ2-2|.|.|TRBV7-2
CASSLVGGTGELFF
TGTGCCAGCAGCTTAGTTGGGGGGACCGGGGAGCTGTTTTTT
>TRBJ2-1|.|TRBD2|TRBV7-8
CASSLDAGVTYNEQFF
TGTGCCAGCAGCTTAGACGCGGGGGTCACGTACAATGAGCAGTTCTTC
>TRBJ1-2|.|.|TRBV6-5
CASSATGNYGYTF
TGTGCCAGCAGTGCGACAGGAAACTATGGCTACACCTTC
>TRBJ1-1|.|TRBD1|TRBV15
CATSRGGTGDTEAFF
TGTGCCACCAGCAGAGGGGGGACAGGGGACACTGAAGCTTTCTTT
>TRBJ2-5|.|.|TRBV7-6
CASSLPSSETQYF
TGTGCCAGCAGCTTACCTAGTTCAGAGACCCAGTACTTC
>TRBJ2-5|few|.|TRBV7-2
CASSPVAGGETQYF
TGTGCCAGCAGCCCTGTTGCTGGCGGAGAGACCCAGTACTTC
>TRBJ1-1|.|TRBD1|TRBV6-5
CASSRGQGGTEAFF
TGTGCCAGCAGCCGTGGACAGGGAGGTACTGAAGCTTTCTTT
>TRBJ2-1|few|TRBD1|TRBV7-6
CASSLTGGTGGYNEQFF
TGTGCCAGCAGCTTAACAGGGGGGACAGGGGGCTACAATGAGCAGTTCTTC
>TRBJ1-1|.|.|TRBV7-9
CASSLVDTEAFF
TGTGCCAGCAGCTTAGTAGATACTGAAGCTTTCTTT
>TRBJ2-5|.|.|TRBV5-6
CASSLAGFGGETQYF
TGTGCCAGCAGCTTGGCGGGGTTCGGGGGAGAGACCCAGTACTTC
>TRBJ2-7|few|TRBD2|TRBV5-1
CASSTGPTSGAYEQYF
TGCGCCAGCAGCACCGGGCCGACTAGCGGTGCCTACGAGCAGTACTTC
>TRBJ1-2|few|.|TRBV5-1
CASSSGEYGYTF
TGCGCCAGCAGCTCCGGGGAATATGGCTACACCTTC
>TRBJ2-3|few|.|TRBV5-1
CASSLATASANTDTQYF
TGCGCCAGCAGCTTGGCCACGGCGAGCGCCAACACAGATACGCAGTATTTT
>TRBJ2-3|.|.|TRBV5-1
CASSLEEPNTDTQYF
TGCGCCAGCAGCTTGGAGGAGCCTAACACAGATACGCAGTATTTT
>TRBJ1-1|few|TRBD1|TRBV5-4
CASSNRPGQRNTEAFF
TGTGCCAGCAGCAACCGGCCGGGACAGAGGAACACTGAAGCTTTCTTT
>TRBJ2-5|few|TRBD1|TRBV18
CASSPGTVGETQYF
TGTGCCAGCTCACCAGGGACAGTCGGGGAGACCCAGTACTTC
>TRBJ1-5|.|.|TRBV19
CASSDWTASNQPQHF
TGTGCCAGTAGTGACTGGACAGCAAGCAATCAGCCCCAGCATTTT
>TRBJ1-5|.|.|TRBV30
CAWSGFGRGDQPQHF
TGTGCCTGGAGTGGCTTTGGCAGGGGCGATCAGCCCCAGCATTTT
>TRBJ2-5|.|TRBD2|TRBV19
CASSIVTSAETQYF
TGTGCCAGTAGTATCGTCACTAGCGCGGAGACCCAGTACTTC
>TRBJ1-1|.|.|TRBV7-9
CASSLGATGSEAFF
TGTGCCAGCAGCTTAGGGGCTACGGGGTCTGAAGCTTTCTTT
>TRBJ2-1|.|.|TRBV10-3
CAICLRSGPSYNEQFF
TGTGCCATCTGCCTACGTAGCGGACCTTCCTACAATGAGCAGTTCTTC
>TRBJ2-5|.|TRBD2|TRBV5-1
CASSPGGGGPRETQYF
TGCGCCAGCAGCCCTGGTGGGGGAGGGCCGCGAGAGACCCAGTACTTC
>TRBJ1-5|few|.|TRBV5-1
CASSLVGRVDQPQHF
TGCGCTAGCAGCTTGGTTGGCAGGGTAGATCAGCCCCAGCATTTT
>TRBJ1-2|.|.|TRBV5-6
CASSLGQGRTMNYGYTF
TGTGCCAGCAGCTTGGGGCAGGGAAGGACCATGAACTATGGCTACACCTTC
>TRBJ1-4|.|.|TRBV19
CASSMGSGQAEKLFF
TGTGCCAGTAGTATGGGTTCAGGTCAGGCGGAAAAACTGTTTTTT
>TRBJ1-2|.|.|TRBV5-6
CASSPLGNLEYGYTF
TGTGCCAGCAGCCCCTTGGGCAACCTCGAGTATGGCTACACCTTC
>TRBJ1-4|.|.|TRBV4-1
CASSQEEGVGANEKLFF
TGCGCCAGCAGCCAAGAAGAGGGGGTCGGGGCTAATGAAAAACTGTTTTTT
>TRBJ2-5|few|TRBD2|TRBV7-9
CASIASGGPAETQYF
TGTGCCAGCATCGCGAGCGGGGGGCCCGCAGAGACCCAGTACTTC
>TRBJ1-2|.|TRBD1|TRBV29-1
CGSGQGLEGSYGYTF
TGCGGCTCCGGACAGGGACTCGAAGGTAGCTATGGCTACACCTTC
>TRBJ1-1|.|TRBD1|TRBV10-3
CAISEPTPTGGTEAFF
TGTGCCATCAGTGAGCCGACCCCGACAGGGGGCACTGAAGCTTTCTTT
>TRBJ1-1|.|TRBD1|TRBV6-1
CATDLKGTGGAFF
TGTGCCACCGATCTCAAGGGGACAGGGGGAGCTTTCTTT
>TRBJ2-1|.|.|TRBV10-3
CAISESEGGAPFF
TGTGCCATCAGTGAGTCCGAGGGCGGAGCCCCGTTCTTC
>TRBJ1-6|.|.|TRBV7-2
CASSLVLGQATSPLHF
TGTGCCAGCAGCTTAGTTTTAGGCCAGGCCACATCACCCCTCCACTTT
>TRBJ2-3|.|TRBD2|TRBV6-5
CASRRAGGPDTQYF
TGTGCCAGCAGAAGGGCGGGAGGGCCGGATACGCAGTATTTT
>TRBJ2-2|.|TRBD1|TRBV7-9
CASSSRTGGLTGELFF
TGTGCCAGCAGCTCTAGGACAGGGGGACTAACCGGGGAGCTGTTTTTT
>TRBJ1-1|.|.|TRBV5-1
CASSPTTRNTEAFF
TGCGCCAGCAGCCCGACAACAAGGAACACTGAAGCTTTCTTT
>TRBJ2-5|.|TRBD1|TRBV11-2
CASSLDGTDQETQYF
TGTGCCAGCAGCTTAGACGGGACAGACCAAGAGACCCAGTACTTC
>TRBJ2-1|.|.|TRBV5-4
CASSLVLGVQFF
TGTGCCAGCAGCTTGGTGTTAGGGGTACAGTTCTTC
>TRBJ2-7|few|.|TRBV2
CASSEGPGRGYEQYF
TGTGCCAGCAGCGAGGGCCCGGGCAGGGGCTACGAGCAGTACTTC
>TRBJ2-1|.|.|TRBV9
CASSVGQGRNNEQFF
TGTGCCAGCAGCGTAGGGCAGGGTAGGAACAATGAGCAGTTCTTC
>TRBJ2-7|.|TRBD2|TRBV2
CASSVGRSSYEQYF
TGTGCCAGCAGTGTCGGGAGGAGCTCCTACGAGCAGTACTTC
>TRBJ1-5|once|.|TRBV7-2
CASSSPGGPNQPQHF
TGTGCCAGCAGCTCCCCGGGAGGCCCCAATCAGCCCCAGCATTTT